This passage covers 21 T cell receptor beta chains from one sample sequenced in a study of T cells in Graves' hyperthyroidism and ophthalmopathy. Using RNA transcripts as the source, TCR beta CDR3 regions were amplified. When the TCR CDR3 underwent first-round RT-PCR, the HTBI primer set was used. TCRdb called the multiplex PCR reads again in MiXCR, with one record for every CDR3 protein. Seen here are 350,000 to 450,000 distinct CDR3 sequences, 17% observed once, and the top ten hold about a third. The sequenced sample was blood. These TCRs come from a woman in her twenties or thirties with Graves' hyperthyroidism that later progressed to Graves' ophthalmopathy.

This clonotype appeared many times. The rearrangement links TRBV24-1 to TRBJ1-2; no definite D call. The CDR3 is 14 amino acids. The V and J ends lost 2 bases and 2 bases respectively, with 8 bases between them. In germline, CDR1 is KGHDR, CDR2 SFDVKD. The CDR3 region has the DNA TGTGCCACCAGTGATTGGGGAACCAACTATGGCTACACCTTC. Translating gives CATSDWGTNYGYTF.

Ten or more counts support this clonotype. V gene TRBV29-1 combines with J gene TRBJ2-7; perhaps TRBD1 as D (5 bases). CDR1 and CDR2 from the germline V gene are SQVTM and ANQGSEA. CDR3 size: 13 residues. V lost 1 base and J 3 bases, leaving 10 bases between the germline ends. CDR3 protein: CSVEVREDYEQYF. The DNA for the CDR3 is TGCAGCGTTGAAGTCAGGGAAGACTACGAGCAGTACTTC.

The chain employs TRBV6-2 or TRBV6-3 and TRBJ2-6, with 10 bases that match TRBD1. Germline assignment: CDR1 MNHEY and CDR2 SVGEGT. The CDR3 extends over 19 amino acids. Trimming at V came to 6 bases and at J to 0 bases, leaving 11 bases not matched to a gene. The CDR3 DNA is TGTGCCAGCAGGAAAAACCCTTGGACAGGGGGCTCTGGGGCCAACGTCCTGACTTTC. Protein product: CASRKNPWTGGSGANVLTF.

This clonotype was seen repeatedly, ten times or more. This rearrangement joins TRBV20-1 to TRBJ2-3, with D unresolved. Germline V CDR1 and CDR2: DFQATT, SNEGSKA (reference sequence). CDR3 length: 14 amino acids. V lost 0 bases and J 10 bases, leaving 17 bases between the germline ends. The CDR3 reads CSARDRDFGKAQYF. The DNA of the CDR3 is TGCAGTGCTAGAGATCGAGACTTTGGGAAAGCGCAGTATTTT.

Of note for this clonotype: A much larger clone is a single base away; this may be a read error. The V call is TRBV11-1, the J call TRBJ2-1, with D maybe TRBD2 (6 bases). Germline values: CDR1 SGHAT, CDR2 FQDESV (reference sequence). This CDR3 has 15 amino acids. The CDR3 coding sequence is TGTGTCAGCAGCTTAGTTGGCGGGGCCACATGGGAGCAGTTCTTC. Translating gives CVSSLVGGATWEQFF.

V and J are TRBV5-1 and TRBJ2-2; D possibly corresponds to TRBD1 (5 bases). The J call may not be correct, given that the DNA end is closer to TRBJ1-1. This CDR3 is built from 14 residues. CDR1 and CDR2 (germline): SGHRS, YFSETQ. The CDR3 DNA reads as TGCGCCAGCAGCAGTGGGGGTTGGGGAGGTGGAGCTTTCTTT. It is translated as CASSSGGWGGGAFF.

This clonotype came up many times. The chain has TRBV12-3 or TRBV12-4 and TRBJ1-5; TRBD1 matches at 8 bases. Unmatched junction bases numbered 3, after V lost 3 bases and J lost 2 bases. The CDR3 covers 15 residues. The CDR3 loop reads CASSLTGVGNQPQHF. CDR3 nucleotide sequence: TGTGCCAGCAGTTTGACAGGGGTCGGCAATCAGCCCCAGCATTTT.

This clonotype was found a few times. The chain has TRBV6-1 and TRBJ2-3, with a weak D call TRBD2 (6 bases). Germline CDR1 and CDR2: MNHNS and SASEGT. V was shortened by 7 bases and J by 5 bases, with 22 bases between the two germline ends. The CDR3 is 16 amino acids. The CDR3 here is CASTLDGGGGGDTQYF. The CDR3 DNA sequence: TGTGCCAGCACCCTGGATGGGGGAGGTGGTGGAGATACGCAGTATTTT.

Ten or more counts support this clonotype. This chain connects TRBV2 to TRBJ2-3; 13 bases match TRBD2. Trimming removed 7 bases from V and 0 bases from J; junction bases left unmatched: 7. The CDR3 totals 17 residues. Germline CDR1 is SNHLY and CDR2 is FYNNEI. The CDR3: CASTGTSGIPSTDTQYF. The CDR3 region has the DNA TGTGCCAGCACCGGGACTAGCGGGATTCCTAGCACAGATACGCAGTATTTT.

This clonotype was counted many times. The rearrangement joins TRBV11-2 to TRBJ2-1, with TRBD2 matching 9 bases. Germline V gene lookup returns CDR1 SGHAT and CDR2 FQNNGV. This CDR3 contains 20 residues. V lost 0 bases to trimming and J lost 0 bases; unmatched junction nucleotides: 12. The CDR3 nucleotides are TGTGCCAGCAGCTTAGAGTTAGCGGGAGCGATCATCAGCTCCTACAATGAGCAGTTCTTC. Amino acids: CASSLELAGAIISSYNEQFF.

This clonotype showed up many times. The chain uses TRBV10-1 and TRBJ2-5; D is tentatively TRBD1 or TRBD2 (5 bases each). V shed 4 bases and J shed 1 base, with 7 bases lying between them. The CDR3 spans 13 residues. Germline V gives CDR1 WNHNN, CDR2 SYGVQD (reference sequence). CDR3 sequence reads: CASSAGTQETQYF. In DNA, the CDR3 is TGCGCCAGCAGTGCAGGGACCCAAGAGACCCAGTACTTC.

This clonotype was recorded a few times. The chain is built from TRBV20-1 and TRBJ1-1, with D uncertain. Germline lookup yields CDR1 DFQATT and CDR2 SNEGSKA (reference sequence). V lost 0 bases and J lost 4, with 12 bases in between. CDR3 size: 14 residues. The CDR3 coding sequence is TGCAGTGCTAGAGATCTAGAGGAGGGCACTGAAGCTTTCTTT. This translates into CSARDLEEGTEAFF.

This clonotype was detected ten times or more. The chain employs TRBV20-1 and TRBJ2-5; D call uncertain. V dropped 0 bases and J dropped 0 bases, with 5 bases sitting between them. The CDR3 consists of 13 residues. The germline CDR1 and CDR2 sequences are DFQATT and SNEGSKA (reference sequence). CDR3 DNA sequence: TGCAGTGCTAGAGACCTTTACCAAGAGACCCAGTACTTC. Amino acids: CSARDLYQETQYF.

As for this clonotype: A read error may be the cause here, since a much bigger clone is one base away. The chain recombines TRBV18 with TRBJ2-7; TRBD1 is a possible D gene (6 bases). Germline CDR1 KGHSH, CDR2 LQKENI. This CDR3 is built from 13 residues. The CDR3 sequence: CASPPPQGYEQYF. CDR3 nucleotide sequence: TGTGCCAGCCCACCACCACAGGGCTACGAGCAGTACTTC. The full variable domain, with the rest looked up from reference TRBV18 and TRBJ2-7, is NAGVMQNPRHLVRRRGQEARLRCSPMKGHSHVYWYRQLPEEGLKFMVYLQKENIIDESGMPKERFSAEFPKEGPSILRIQQVVRGDSAAYFCASPPPQGYEQYFGPGTRLTVT.

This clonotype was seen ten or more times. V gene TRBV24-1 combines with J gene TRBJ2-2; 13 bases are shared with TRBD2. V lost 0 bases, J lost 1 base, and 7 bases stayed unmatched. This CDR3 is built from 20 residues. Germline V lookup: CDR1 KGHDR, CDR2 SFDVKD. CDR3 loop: CATSDLTSGTSGVNTGELFF. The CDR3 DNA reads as TGTGCCACCAGTGATTTGACCTCCGGGACTAGCGGGGTGAACACCGGGGAGCTGTTTTTT.

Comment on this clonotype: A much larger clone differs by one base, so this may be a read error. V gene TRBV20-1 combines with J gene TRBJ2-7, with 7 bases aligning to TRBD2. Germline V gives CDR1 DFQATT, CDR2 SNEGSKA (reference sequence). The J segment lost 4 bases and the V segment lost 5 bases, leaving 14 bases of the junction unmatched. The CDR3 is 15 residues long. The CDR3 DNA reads TGCAGTGCTGGGGAGGGAGAGAGGCCCGGGTACGAGCAGTACTTC. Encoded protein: CSAGEGERPGYEQYF.

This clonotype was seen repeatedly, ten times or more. The CDR3 DNA reads as TGTGCCAGCAGCTCATACAGGGGGTCCGCTGCAGAGACCCAGTACTTC. Amino acid sequence: CASSSYRGSAAETQYF. V is TRBV7-2 and J is TRBJ2-5; 8 bases line up with TRBD1. This CDR3 is built from 16 residues. CDR1 is SGHTA, CDR2 FQGNSA, per germline. The trim removed 4 bases at V and 4 bases at J, leaving 11 bases unmatched.

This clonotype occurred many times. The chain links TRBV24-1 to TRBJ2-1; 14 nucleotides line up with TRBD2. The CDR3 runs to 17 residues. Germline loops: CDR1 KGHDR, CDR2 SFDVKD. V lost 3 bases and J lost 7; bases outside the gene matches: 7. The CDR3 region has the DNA TGTGCCACCAGTGATGAGACTAGCGGGAGGGCCGTAAATGAGCAGTTCTTC. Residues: CATSDETSGRAVNEQFF.

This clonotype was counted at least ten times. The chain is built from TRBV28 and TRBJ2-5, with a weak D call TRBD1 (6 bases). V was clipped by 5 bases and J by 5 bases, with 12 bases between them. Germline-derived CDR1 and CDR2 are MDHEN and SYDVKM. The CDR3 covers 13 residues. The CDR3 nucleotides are TGTGCCAGCAGTATCGACAGGTGGGAGACCCAGTACTTC. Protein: CASSIDRWETQYF.

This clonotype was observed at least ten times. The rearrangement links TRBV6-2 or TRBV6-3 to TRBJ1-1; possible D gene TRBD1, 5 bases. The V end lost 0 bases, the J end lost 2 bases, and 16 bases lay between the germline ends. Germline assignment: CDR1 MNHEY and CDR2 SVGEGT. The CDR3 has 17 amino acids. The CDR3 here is CASSYSMTGTLNTEAFF. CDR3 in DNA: TGTGCCAGCAGTTACTCCATGACCGGGACGCTAAACACTGAAGCTTTCTTT.

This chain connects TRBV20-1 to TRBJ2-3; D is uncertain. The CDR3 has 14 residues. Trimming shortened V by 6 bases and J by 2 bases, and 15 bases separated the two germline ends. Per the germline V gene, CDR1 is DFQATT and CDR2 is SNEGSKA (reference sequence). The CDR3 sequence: CSAGPNGDTDTQYF. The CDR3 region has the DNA TGCAGTGCAGGGCCCAATGGAGACACAGATACGCAGTATTTT.